This T cell receptor (beta chain) was sequenced during a study of response to subunit inactivated influenza vaccine (dated by TCRdb to the late 2010s). Describing the broader study: To follow how T cells responded to a trivalent subunit inactivated influenza vaccine, the researchers relied on deep quantitative profiling of the T cell receptor repertoire. The investigation overall reported the following: According to the authors, only a limited number of new T cells may be recruited by each seasonal influenza vaccination.

The intended sense of this specimen's time point label: approximately 47 days after influenza vaccine administration. Library prep was done by RT-PCR. This sample was sequenced with an Illumina HiSeq 2500. TCRdb redid the processing of the public reads, applying fastp at Q25 and MiXCR, and retained in-frame beta chains. Entries are consolidated by CDR3 protein sequence, retaining the most common genes and DNA. The sample includes about 500,000 distinct CDR3 sequences, with 10% to 15% observed a single time. Approximately 14% of the sample belongs to the ten largest clones. This clonotype came up a few times. Its target antigen remains unknown. Base quality data are lacking; no much larger clone is found one base away. The CDR3 sequence holds 15 residues, the cysteine and phenylalanine included. The DNA shown is the 45-base CDR3, in frame from base 1. From the germline V gene, CDR1 is SGHTA and CDR2 is FQGNSA. V is cut by 4 bases and J by 3 bases, and the space between the germline ends is 16 bases.

The sequenced sample was PBMCs from blood, obtained roughly 47 days after vaccination. The receptor was isolated from a man aged 45-65 years who received an inactivated influenza vaccine. Donor details come from another sample of the same person, matched by shared clones. The sequence links TRBV7-2 to TRBJ2-7; tentative D gene TRBD2, with 6 bases matching. The CDR3 protein sequence reads: CASSSRLVQSYEQYF. The DNA sequence is given as TGTGCCAGCAGCTCGAGACTAGTCCAGAGCTACGAGCAGTACTTC.